This T cell receptor beta chain was profiled in a study of T cells in Graves' hyperthyroidism and ophthalmopathy. About the study: Peripheral blood was drawn at first diagnosis, prior to all treatment.

Any patient presenting with uncontrolled infection, other autoimmune disease, pregnancy or lactation was left out. Amplified TCR beta CDR3 regions came from RNA transcripts. The HTBI set primed first-round TCR CDR3 RT-PCR. Each CDR3 protein is one row after TCRdb ran MiXCR on the multiplex PCR reads. The table records around 690,000 distinct CDR3 sequences, 17% of them present only once. Concerning this clonotype: Antigen unknown.

Study observations and caveats: Before onset, by a median of about seven months, the model predicted ophthalmopathy.

The specimen was blood. This receptor was obtained from a man aged 45-65 years with Graves' hyperthyroidism.

CDR3 protein: CASRLRTGGTEAFF. CDR3 DNA: TGTGCCAGCAGATTACGGACAGGTGGAACTGAAGCTTTCTTT. The chain combines TRBV6-1 with TRBJ1-1; 7 positions match TRBD1. Trimming at V came to 6 bases and at J to 5 bases, leaving 9 bases not matched to a gene. The CDR3 sequence is 14 residues long. Germline values: CDR1 MNHNS, CDR2 SASEGT.